Below are 10 T cell receptor beta chains sequenced from a single sample in a study of cytomegalovirus exposure and HLA in healthy donors. It was with 60 Vbeta and 13 Jbeta primers that the PCR ran. Generated by immunoSEQ multiplex PCR, the TCRdb table keeps only in-frame clones and is missing some. This sample has around 120,000 clones; 74% occur once, and the top ten carry about 2.6%. The sequenced sample was PBMCs. The receptors here all came from a middle-aged man in good health and CMV-seropositive.

This clone was observed a few times. V is TRBV19 and J is TRBJ1-5; 7 positions match TRBD1. The germline gives CDR1 LNHDA, CDR2 SQIVND (reference sequence). This CDR3 region has 14 residues. V dropped 3 bases and J dropped 6; count of bases not matched to a gene: 5. The CDR3: CASSMRQGGQPQHF. The DNA for the CDR3 is TGTGCCAGTAGTATGAGACAGGGCGGTCAGCCCCAGCATTTT.

The chain combines TRBV6-6 with TRBJ2-7; perhaps TRBD1 as D (5 bases). Per germline, CDR1 MNHNY and CDR2 SVGAGI (reference sequence). Trimming left V 0 bases short and J 3 bases short, with 12 bases between. This CDR3 has 15 residues. CDR3 sequence reads: CASSYSTQAVYEQYF. CDR3 coding DNA: TGTGCCAGCAGTTACTCGACACAGGCCGTCTACGAGCAGTACTTC.

This rearrangement joins TRBV2 to TRBJ1-2, with D possibly being TRBD1 (5 bases). This CDR3 is 18 amino acids long. V was pared by 2 bases and J by 6 bases, with 25 bases between. Germline V CDR1 and CDR2: SNHLY, FYNNEI. This chain's CDR3 is CASSEMSSVGREGHGYTF. The CDR3 nucleotides read TGTGCCAGCAGTGAAATGTCCAGCGTGGGCAGGGAGGGGCATGGCTACACCTTC.

The CDR3 sequence is CASSPLGQNSGNTIYF. The CDR3, as DNA: TGTGCCAGCTCACCTTTGGGACAGAACTCTGGAAACACCATATATTTT. The chain recombines TRBV18 with TRBJ1-3; TRBD1 matches at 7 bases. Germline V gene lookup returns CDR1 KGHSH and CDR2 LQKENI. V shed 3 bases and J 0 bases; nucleotides not matched to a gene: 5. The CDR3 is 16 amino acids.

This sequence joins TRBV12-5 and TRBJ1-2; 8 nucleotides align to TRBD1. CDR1 LGHNT and CDR2 FRNRAP come from the germline V gene. The CDR3 has 13 amino acids. J lost 5 bases, V lost 5 bases, and 4 bases had no gene match. The chain's CDR3 is CASGKDRAYGYTF. Here the CDR3 DNA reads TGTGCTAGTGGTAAGGACAGGGCATATGGCTACACCTTC. Full variable domain (rest looked up from reference TRBV12-5 and TRBJ1-2): DARVTQTPRHKVTEMGQEVTMRCQPILGHNTVFWYRQTMMQGLELLAYFRNRAPLDDSGMPKDRFSAEMPDATLATLKIQPSEPRDSAVYFCASGKDRAYGYTFGSGTRLTVV.

The J gene is TRBJ1-1, the V gene TRBV6-1; the match to TRBD1 covers 9 bases. Germline loops: CDR1 MNHNS, CDR2 SASEGT. The trim removed 0 bases at V and 1 base at J, leaving 3 bases unmatched. The CDR3 sequence is 16 residues long. The CDR3 here is CASSEARQGGNTEAFF. The CDR3 nucleotides read TGTGCCAGCAGTGAAGCGCGACAGGGGGGGAACACTGAAGCTTTCTTT.

V and J are TRBV11-2 and TRBJ1-1, with a possible D match to TRBD1 (5 bases). This CDR3 region has 12 residues. The V end was cut by 4 bases, the J end by 10 bases, with 13 bases between. CDR1 and CDR2 from the germline V gene are SGHAT and FQNNGV. CDR3 loop: CASSSTDSRAFF. CDR3 nucleotides: TGTGCCAGCAGCTCCACCGACAGTCGAGCTTTCTTT.

The J gene is TRBJ2-1, the V gene TRBV11-3; a possible D gene is TRBD2 (5 bases). CDR1 and CDR2 (germline): SGHNT, YENEEA. The CDR3 spans 15 residues. The V end lost 5 bases, the J end lost 0 bases, and 11 bases lay between the germline ends. The CDR3 loop reads CASSPLSGSYNEQFF. The CDR3 coding sequence is TGTGCCAGCAGCCCTCTGAGCGGCTCCTACAATGAGCAGTTCTTC.

The V call is TRBV2, the J call TRBJ2-3; 16 nucleotides match TRBD2. Trimming at V came to 6 bases and at J to 5 bases, leaving 8 bases not matched to a gene. This CDR3 region has 17 residues. Germline CDR1 and CDR2: SNHLY and FYNNEI. The CDR3 here is CASRTGTSGGARDTQYF. CDR3 nucleotides: TGTGCCAGCAGGACCGGGACTAGCGGGGGGGCCAGAGATACGCAGTATTTT.

In this sample, this clone turned up a few times. The genes are TRBV29-1 and TRBJ1-1; D ambiguous. CDR3 length: 13 residues. The V and J ends lost 3 bases and 2 bases respectively, with 10 bases between them. The V gene's germline CDR1 is SQVTM and CDR2 ANQGSEA. CDR3 sequence: CSVERGYNTEAFF. The DNA for the CDR3 is TGCAGCGTTGAGCGGGGTTATAACACTGAAGCTTTCTTT.